Listed here are 7 T cell receptor beta chains from one sample, sequenced in a study of T cells in Graves' hyperthyroidism and ophthalmopathy. Using RNA transcripts as the source, TCR beta CDR3 regions were amplified. A first-round RT-PCR of the TCR CDR3 used the HTBI primer set. TCRdb fed the multiplex PCR reads into MiXCR, producing one record per CDR3 protein. The sample has under 650,000 distinct CDR3 sequences; around 15% are singletons. The sequenced sample consisted of blood. These receptors all come from a woman between 25 and 40 years old with Graves' hyperthyroidism.

This clonotype was recorded a few times. The chain recombines TRBV27 with TRBJ2-7, with D perhaps TRBD1 or TRBD2 (5 bases each). Deletions cut 3 bases from V and 2 bases from J, with 11 bases between. Germline V gives CDR1 MNHEY, CDR2 SMNVEV (reference sequence). The CDR3 spans 14 residues. CDR3: CASSLAGTPYEQYF. The CDR3 nucleotides read TGTGCCAGCAGTTTGGCCGGGACCCCCTACGAGCAGTACTTC.

In regard to this clonotype: A much larger clone sits a single nucleotide away, making a read error possible. The rearrangement joins TRBV18 to TRBJ1-4, with D unresolved. This CDR3 contains 13 residues. Germline V gene sequence: CDR1 KGHSH, CDR2 LQKENI. V shed 4 bases and J shed 7 bases, with 10 bases lying between them. CDR3 nucleotide sequence: TGTGCCAGCTCACTCTACGGCATTGAAAAACTGTTTTTT. This encodes CASSLYGIEKLFF.

This clonotype was seen only a few times. The rearrangement uses TRBV28 and TRBJ1-2; 7 bases align to TRBD1. The CDR3 spans 15 residues. CDR1 is MDHEN and CDR2 is SYDVKM in the germline V gene. The V and J ends lost 7 bases and 0 bases, in that order; junction bases with no gene match: 8. CDR3 residues: CASIQQGRPNYGYTF. CDR3 bases: TGTGCCAGCATCCAACAGGGGCGCCCTAACTATGGCTACACCTTC.

Many counts were recorded for this clonotype. J is TRBJ1-1 and V is TRBV11-2, with 10 bases matching TRBD1. Germline trimming cut 7 bases from V and 5 bases from J; bases unmatched to any gene: 4. There are 13 residues in the CDR3. Germline-derived CDR1 and CDR2 are SGHAT and FQNNGV. DNA of the CDR3: TGTGCCAGCACCGCGGACAGGGGGACTGAAGCTTTCTTT. Its translation: CASTADRGTEAFF. Combining the CDR3 with reference TRBV11-2 and TRBJ1-1 gives the whole variable domain EAGVAQSPRYKIIEKRQSVAFWCNPISGHATLYWYQQILGQGPKLLIQFQNNGVVDDSQLPKDRFSAERLKGVDSTLKIQPAKLEDSAVYLCASTADRGTEAFFGQGTRLTVV.

The V gene is TRBV29-1, the J gene TRBJ2-7; D possibly uses TRBD1 or TRBD2 (5 bases each). The length of the CDR3 is 12 residues. CDR1 is SQVTM and CDR2 is ANQGSEA in the germline V gene. The V end was cut by 0 bases, the J end by 6 bases, with 9 bases between. Here the CDR3 DNA reads TGCAGCGTTGAAGATACCGGGACCGAGCAGTACTTC. Residues: CSVEDTGTEQYF.

In this sample, this clonotype turned up a few times. The chain couples TRBV9 to TRBJ1-1; D gene unclear. Deletions cut 2 bases from V and 3 bases from J, with 14 bases between. The CDR3 is 15 residues long. CDR1 SGDLS and CDR2 YYNGEE come from the germline V gene. The CDR3 loop reads CASSVHHLADTEAFF. CDR3 DNA sequence: TGTGCCAGCAGCGTCCACCACCTCGCGGACACTGAAGCTTTCTTT. Full variable domain (outside the CDR3, taken from reference TRBV9 and TRBJ1-1): DSGVTQTPKHLITATGQRVTLRCSPRSGDLSVYWYQQSLDQGLQFLIQYYNGEERAKGNILERFSAQQFPDLHSELNLSSLELGDSALYFCASSVHHLADTEAFFGQGTRLTVV.

In its sample, this clonotype was seen once. One base away lies a much larger clone, so this may be a sequencing read error. Here the CDR3 omits its conserved ending phenylalanine or tryptophan, so a read error is the likely source. The chain combines TRBV2 with TRBJ2-5; the D is unclear. CDR1 and CDR2 from the germline V gene are SNHLY and FYNNEI. Trimming removed 4 bases from V and 4 bases from J, with 7 bases in between. The CDR3 runs to 12 residues. CDR3 loop: CASSAQRETQYS. The CDR3 coding sequence is TGTGCCAGCAGTGCACAGAGAGAGACCCAGTACTCC.